This is a list of T cell receptor beta chains from one sample in a study of HIV-infected patients and healthy controls. TCRdb called the 5' RACE reads again in MiXCR, with one record for every CDR3 protein. The sample holds 18,000 or so distinct CDR3 sequences, around a fifth seen once. The sample taken for sequencing was CD8+ T cells from blood. Receptors were obtained from a human donor in good health. Both conserved end residues are part of each CDR3. D genes are given only for firm matches. Size tells how often a clone was seen (once, few, many) or the class of an expanded clone, and some rows leave it out.

D gene	J gene	clone size	V gene	CDR3 protein	CDR3 DNA
.	TRBJ1-1	few	TRBV25-1	CASRVGTNTEAFF	TGTGCCAGCAGGGTAGGAACGAACACTGAAGCTTTCTTT
TRBD2	TRBJ2-1	medium-sized	TRBV7-9	CASSPPSGGHVNEQFF	TGTGCCAGCAGCCCTCCTAGCGGGGGCCACGTAAATGAGCAGTTCTTC
.	TRBJ1-1	.	TRBV19	CASSIKDRGQNTEAFF	TGTGCCAGTAGTATAAAGGACCGGGGGCAAAACACTGAAGCTTTCTTT
.	TRBJ2-5	.	TRBV30	CAWRPQTQYF	TGTGCCTGGAGACCTCAGACCCAGTACTTC
.	TRBJ2-7	.	TRBV4-1	CASSHSWGSYEQYF	TGCGCCAGCAGCCACTCGTGGGGGTCGTACGAGCAGTACTTC
.	TRBJ2-6	few	TRBV10-3	CAISESASRGANVLTF	TGTGCCATCAGTGAGTCTGCTTCACGTGGGGCCAACGTCCTGACTTTC
TRBD2	TRBJ2-1	.	TRBV4-1	CASSVSTGTTYNNEQFF	TGCGCCAGCAGCGTGAGCACCGGGACTACCTATAACAATGAGCAGTTCTTC
TRBD1	TRBJ2-7	.	TRBV7-2	CASSLQPQGADYEQYF	TGTGCCAGCAGCTTACAGCCGCAGGGGGCTGACTACGAGCAGTACTTC
.	TRBJ2-1	few	TRBV7-3	CASSLRLGGNEQFF	TGTGCCAGCAGCTTAAGGCTAGGAGGGAATGAGCAGTTCTTC
.	TRBJ1-1	few	TRBV6-5	CASSYGVGGYTEAFF	TGTGCCAGCAGTTACGGGGTGGGGGGGTACACTGAAGCTTTCTTT
.	TRBJ2-1	many	TRBV6-2/TRBV6-3	CASSPGTSYNEQFF	TGTGCCAGCAGTCCGGGGACTTCATACAATGAGCAGTTCTTC
.	TRBJ1-4	few	TRBV21-1	CASMLPGQGSRRVEKLFF	TGTGCCAGCATGCTACCGGGACAGGGTAGCCGGCGGGTGGAAAAACTGTTTTTT
TRBD2	TRBJ2-7	many	TRBV25-1	CASSGTGTSGNTYEQYF	TGTGCCAGCAGTGGAACCGGGACTAGCGGGAACACCTACGAGCAGTACTTC
.	TRBJ1-1	many	TRBV27	CASSSGVLGEAFF	TGTGCCAGCAGTTCCGGGGTTCTGGGGGAAGCTTTCTTT
TRBD2	TRBJ2-5	.	TRBV11-2	CASSPLTRLAESRETQYF	TGTGCCAGCAGCCCTCTAACCCGACTAGCGGAGAGCCGAGAGACCCAGTACTTC
.	TRBJ2-7	.	TRBV6-2/TRBV6-3	CASSDRPRGSYEQYF	TGTGCCAGCAGCGACCGTCCCCGGGGCTCCTACGAGCAGTACTTC
.	TRBJ1-6	medium-sized	TRBV4-1	CASSQSGQALSPLHF	TGCGCCAGCAGCCAATCGGGACAAGCACTTTCACCCCTCCACTTT